Listed below are T cell receptor beta chains from one sample, sequenced in a study of T cell changes during pregnancy in multiple sclerosis. Using immunoSEQ multiplex PCR, the repertoire was profiled, and TCRdb retains in-frame clones only, with some absent. The sample has approximately 60,000 clones, around nine tenths seen once. The sequencing sample was made of peripheral blood from another person, used as feeder cells. The source is a human donor whose cells served as feeder cells for cultures in a pregnancy study. Each CDR3 is given with its conserved first and last residue. Fields, in order: V gene, clone size, J gene, D gene, CDR3 protein, CDR3 DNA. D genes are given only for firm matches. Clone size appears in some rows only: once, few, many, or a class for an expanded clone.

TRBV15	-	TRBJ1-3	-	CATSRDLLQDGNTIYF	TGTGCCACCAGCAGAGATCTGTTGCAGGATGGAAACACCATATATTTT
TRBV5-1	-	TRBJ1-6	-	CASSSSSYNSPLHF	TGCGCCAGCAGCTCTAGCTCCTATAATTCACCCCTCCACTTT
TRBV6-1	-	TRBJ2-1	-	CASSESLGGSYNEQFF	TGTGCCAGCAGTGAATCCCTTGGGGGCTCCTACAATGAGCAGTTCTTC
TRBV5-4	-	TRBJ1-1	-	CASGGTNTEAFF	TGTGCCAGCGGGGGGACGAACACTGAAGCTTTCTTT
TRBV18	-	TRBJ1-4	-	CASFPGGSTNEKLFF	TGTGCCAGCTTTCCAGGTGGATCAACTAATGAAAAACTGTTTTTT
TRBV7-2	-	TRBJ2-1	TRBD1	CASSSRTGGLYNEQFF	TGTGCCAGCAGCTCGAGGACAGGGGGACTTTACAATGAGCAGTTCTTC
TRBV28	-	TRBJ2-7	-	CASSLGLSSYEQYF	TGTGCCAGCAGTTTGGGCCTATCCTCCTACGAGCAGTACTTC
TRBV9	-	TRBJ1-3	-	CASTSGPRASGNTIYF	TGTGCCAGCACCTCGGGCCCTAGGGCTTCTGGAAACACCATATATTTT
TRBV28	-	TRBJ2-6	TRBD1	CASSSQGAFSGANVLTF	TGTGCCAGCAGTTCACAGGGGGCTTTCTCTGGGGCCAACGTCCTGACTTTC
TRBV6-5	few	TRBJ1-6	-	CASSYPSGGMRSPLHF	TGTGCCAGCAGTTACCCAAGCGGGGGGATGCGTTCACCCCTCCACTTT
TRBV9	-	TRBJ2-7	-	CASSVGRISYEQYF	TGTGCCAGCAGCGTAGGGCGCATTTCCTACGAGCAGTACTTC
TRBV6-1	-	TRBJ2-7	-	CASSEGWLRGNNEQYF	TGTGCCAGCAGTGAGGGGTGGTTAAGGGGAAACAACGAGCAGTACTTC
TRBV5-4	-	TRBJ2-2	-	CASSLARGTDTGELFF	TGTGCCAGCAGCTTGGCCAGGGGCACTGACACCGGGGAGCTGTTTTTT
TRBV11-2	once	TRBJ2-3	-	CASSLTSGLDTQYF	TGTGCCAGCAGCTTAACCTCGGGGCTGGATACGCAGTATTTT
TRBV2	-	TRBJ1-4	-	CASSEVGTATNEKLFF	TGTGCCAGCAGTGAGGTGGGGACCGCAACTAATGAAAAACTGTTTTTT
TRBV19	-	TRBJ1-2	-	CASSIDTYGYTF	TGTGCCAGTAGTATAGATACATATGGCTACACCTTC
TRBV2	-	TRBJ1-5	TRBD1	CASGTGFGNQPQHF	TGTGCCAGCGGGACAGGGTTTGGCAATCAGCCCCAGCATTTT
TRBV6-5	few	TRBJ1-6	-	CASSYEYSRYSPLHF	TGTGCCAGCAGTTACGAGTACAGCAGATATTCACCCCTCCACTTT
TRBV18	-	TRBJ1-6	-	CASSPDQNSPLHF	TGTGCCAGCTCACCGGACCAAAATTCACCCCTCCACTTT
TRBV15	-	TRBJ2-7	TRBD1	CATSPKTGVDRGEQYF	TGTGCCACCAGCCCCAAGACGGGTGTAGACAGGGGAGAGCAGTACTTC
TRBV30	few	TRBJ1-4	-	CAWSVRGLTNEKLFF	TGTGCCTGGAGTGTACGGGGACTGACTAATGAAAAACTGTTTTTT
TRBV2	-	TRBJ2-3	-	CASSGRGGITDTQYF	TGTGCCAGCAGTGGCCGCGGCGGTATCACAGATACGCAGTATTTT
TRBV5-1	-	TRBJ1-1	TRBD1	CASSPDRGTEAFF	TGCGCCAGCAGCCCAGACAGGGGCACTGAAGCTTTCTTT
TRBV6-1	-	TRBJ1-2	-	CAGGDTDYGYTF	TGTGCTGGGGGGGACACCGACTATGGCTACACCTTC
TRBV18	once	TRBJ2-2	TRBD2	CASSPIAAGGTGELFF	TGTGCCAGCTCACCCATAGCAGCGGGAGGCACCGGGGAGCTGTTTTTT
TRBV11-2	once	TRBJ2-7	-	CASSLAAGESYEQYF	TGTGCCAGCAGCTTAGCCGCAGGGGAGTCCTACGAGCAGTACTTC
TRBV29-1	-	TRBJ2-1	TRBD1	CSVEDFVRGQNNEQFF	TGCAGCGTTGAAGATTTTGTCAGGGGGCAAAACAATGAGCAGTTCTTC
TRBV5-1	-	TRBJ1-4	-	CASSLKGEKLFF	TGCGCCAGCAGCCTTAAAGGGGAAAAACTGTTTTTT
TRBV5-4	-	TRBJ1-4	TRBD1	CASSRHGTEYEKLFF	TGTGCCAGCAGCCGTCACGGGACAGAGTATGAAAAACTGTTTTTT
TRBV7-9	-	TRBJ2-5	TRBD2	CASSFGTSGTQYF	TGTGCCAGCAGTTTCGGGACTAGCGGGACCCAGTACTTC
TRBV5-1	once	TRBJ1-1	-	CASSLSRGRDEAFF	TGCGCCAGCAGCTTAAGCAGGGGTCGGGATGAAGCTTTCTTT
TRBV19	-	TRBJ1-1	-	CASSMGGGARAFF	TGTGCCAGTAGTATGGGGGGCGGGGCGCGAGCTTTCTTT
TRBV6-5	-	TRBJ1-2	-	CASSYKGFGYTF	TGTGCCAGCAGTTACAAGGGGTTCGGCTACACCTTC
TRBV5-4	once	TRBJ2-1	TRBD2	CASSLGLAGGSTREQFF	TGTGCCAGCAGCCTCGGACTAGCGGGGGGCTCTACCCGTGAGCAGTTCTTC
TRBV5-6	-	TRBJ1-4	-	CASSPRTAENEKLFF	TGTGCCAGCAGCCCCCGGACGGCTGAGAATGAAAAACTGTTTTTT
TRBV2	-	TRBJ2-7	TRBD2	CASYPDSGRANYEQYF	TGTGCCAGCTACCCTGATAGCGGGAGGGCCAACTACGAGCAGTACTTC
TRBV2	-	TRBJ1-2	TRBD1	CASTGLVGQNYGYTF	TGTGCCAGCACGGGCCTGGTGGGACAGAACTATGGCTACACCTTC
TRBV5-1	-	TRBJ1-1	-	CASSFEGNTEAFF	TGCGCCAGCAGCTTTGAGGGTAACACTGAAGCTTTCTTT
TRBV5-6	-	TRBJ1-2	TRBD1	CASSAGTGIYGYTF	TGTGCCAGCAGCGCTGGGACAGGGATCTATGGCTACACCTTC
TRBV5-1	-	TRBJ1-4	-	CASSFSGSLPRNEKLFF	TGCGCCAGCAGCTTTTCTGGTTCTCTACCGAGGAATGAAAAACTGTTTTTT
TRBV11-2	once	TRBJ1-1	-	CASSLAGDYAFF	TGTGCCAGCAGCTTAGCCGGGGACTACGCTTTCTTT
TRBV7-2	-	TRBJ1-5	-	CASRRDGTSQPQHF	TGTGCCAGCAGACGGGACGGCACCTCACAGCCCCAGCATTTT
TRBV28	-	TRBJ1-2	TRBD1	CASSSNRGRVTRHGYTF	TGTGCCAGCAGTTCGAACAGGGGGCGCGTGACTCGACATGGCTACACCTTC
TRBV19	-	TRBJ1-2	-	CASSRVNYGYTF	TGTGCCAGTAGTAGGGTTAACTATGGCTACACCTTC
TRBV2	-	TRBJ2-5	-	CASSYLPPTSFEETQYF	TGTGCCAGCAGTTACCTACCCCCTACTAGCTTTGAAGAGACCCAGTACTTC
TRBV7-3	-	TRBJ2-5	TRBD2	CASSLRPSGSGGETQYF	TGTGCCAGCAGCCTAAGACCTAGCGGGAGCGGGGGGGAGACCCAGTACTTC
TRBV4-3	-	TRBJ2-7	-	CASSQDRMRSYEQYF	TGCGCCAGCAGCCAAGACCGGATGCGCTCCTACGAGCAGTACTTC
TRBV28	-	TRBJ2-2	-	CASGGPVKGELFF	TGTGCCAGCGGGGGCCCGGTGAAAGGGGAGCTGTTTTTT
TRBV5-4	-	TRBJ2-7	TRBD2	CASSTGGAYEQYF	TGTGCCAGCAGCACGGGGGGAGCCTACGAGCAGTACTTC
TRBV19	-	TRBJ1-5	-	CASSIVGGSGNQPQHF	TGTGCCAGTAGTATAGTGGGGGGAAGTGGCAATCAGCCCCAGCATTTT
TRBV6-5	once	TRBJ1-2	-	CASRYPDRAYGYTF	TGTGCCAGCAGGTACCCCGACAGAGCCTATGGCTACACCTTC
TRBV29-1	few	TRBJ1-1	-	CSSKQGNTEAFF	TGCAGCTCTAAACAGGGGAACACTGAAGCTTTCTTT
TRBV28	once	TRBJ1-4	TRBD1	CARRQGAWEKLFF	TGTGCCAGACGACAGGGGGCTTGGGAAAAACTGTTTTTT